Listed here are 31 T cell receptor beta chains from one sample, sequenced in a study of blood T cell repertoires in COVID-19. Sequencing was performed with immunoSEQ multiplex PCR; in TCRdb, only in-frame clones are kept and a portion is missing. Here the sample spans over 300,000 clones, about nine tenths being singletons. The specimen sequenced was PBMCs or T cells enriched from blood (not recorded which). All receptors derive from a woman aged 18-29 years who had recovered from COVID-19.

The gene calls are TRBV10-3 and TRBJ2-5, with 7 nucleotides matching TRBD1. The germline gives CDR1 ENHRY, CDR2 SYGVKD. The V and J ends lost 0 bases and 4 bases, in that order; junction bases with no gene match: 11. CDR3 length equals 17 residues. CDR3 nucleotide sequence: TGTGCCATCAGTGAGTCGACCCTCCCCAACAGGGGAGAGACCCAGTACTTC. Translated: CAISESTLPNRGETQYF.

The chain joins TRBV7-9 to TRBJ1-1, with 11 bases matching TRBD1. CDR3 length equals 14 residues. Trimming at V came to 4 bases and at J to 11 bases, leaving 9 bases not matched to a gene. Germline lookup yields CDR1 SEHNR and CDR2 FQNEAQ (reference sequence). The CDR3 reads CASSSNYGQGAAFF. The CDR3 region has the DNA TGTGCCAGCAGCTCAAATTATGGACAGGGGGCGGCTTTCTTT.

The chain is built from TRBV18 and TRBJ1-4, with TRBD1 identical over 7 bases. The CDR3 extends over 17 amino acids. J lost 4 bases, V lost 3 bases, and 11 bases had no gene match. Per the germline V gene, CDR1 is KGHSH and CDR2 is LQKENI. The CDR3 spells CASSPRQGHRGNEKLFF. The CDR3 nucleotides are TGTGCCAGCTCACCGAGACAGGGACATCGCGGTAATGAAAAACTGTTTTTT.

The V and J genes are TRBV2 and TRBJ2-5; TRBD2 matches 10 bases. Germline V gene data show CDR1 as SNHLY and CDR2 as FYNNEI. The length of the CDR3 is 16 residues. Germline trimming cut 3 bases from V and 3 bases from J; bases unmatched to any gene: 7. CDR3 residues: CASSERTSGPKETQYF. In DNA, the CDR3 is TGTGCCAGCAGTGAGAGGACTAGCGGACCCAAAGAGACCCAGTACTTC.

The chain is built from TRBV11-2 and TRBJ2-5, with D possibly being TRBD2 (6 bases). Germline V lookup: CDR1 SGHAT, CDR2 FQNNGV. The CDR3 contains 13 residues. V gave up 3 bases and J gave up 3 bases, with 8 bases separating them. This CDR3 reads CASSFGTEETQYF. The CDR3 nucleotides read TGTGCCAGCAGCTTCGGGACTGAAGAGACCCAGTACTTC.

This clone showed up just a few times. This chain uses TRBV2 with TRBJ2-2; no reliable D call. CDR3 length: 14 amino acids. Germline loops: CDR1 SNHLY, CDR2 FYNNEI. V lost 6 bases and J 6 bases, leaving 14 bases between the germline ends. CDR3 protein: CASRLTASAGELFF. The DNA for the CDR3 is TGTGCCAGCAGGCTCACCGCCTCAGCCGGGGAGCTGTTTTTT.

The V call is TRBV14, the J call TRBJ2-2; D is perhaps TRBD1 (5 bases). The CDR3 loop spans 16 amino acids. CDR1 and CDR2 (germline): SGHDN, FVKESK. Trimming cost V 0 bases and J 6 bases, with 14 bases left between them. The DNA of the CDR3 is TGTGCCAGCAGCCAAGACCCCAGGGCTTACGCCGGGGAGCTGTTTTTT. As protein: CASSQDPRAYAGELFF. Using reference TRBV14 and TRBJ2-2 for the parts outside the CDR3, the full variable domain is EAGVTQFPSHSVIEKGQTVTLRCDPISGHDNLYWYRRVMGKEIKFLLHFVKESKQDESGMPNNRFLAERTGGTYSTLKVQPAELEDSGVYFCASSQDPRAYAGELFFGEGSRLTVL.

The chain couples TRBV2 to TRBJ1-5, with TRBD1 as a possible D gene (6 bases). V was shortened by 4 bases and J by 0 bases, with 10 bases between the two germline ends. CDR3 length: 15 residues. Germline V gene data show CDR1 as SNHLY and CDR2 as FYNNEI. For the CDR3, the DNA is TGTGCCAGCAGTGGGGGGCGAGGTAGCAATCAGCCCCAGCATTTT. It codes for CASSGGRGSNQPQHF.

This clone occurred many times. This rearrangement joins TRBV7-2 to TRBJ1-1; TRBD1 matches at 7 bases. V shed 0 bases and J 6 bases; nucleotides not matched to a gene: 1. Germline CDR1 SGHTA, CDR2 FQGNSA. The CDR3 covers 13 residues. CDR3 coding DNA: TGTGCCAGCAGCTTAGCCCAGGGGGCTGAAGCTTTCTTT. Its protein is CASSLAQGAEAFF.

The V and J genes are TRBV28 and TRBJ2-7, with 8 bases fitting TRBD2. The CDR3 sequence is 17 residues long. Germline V gives CDR1 MDHEN, CDR2 SYDVKM. The V segment lost 5 bases and the J segment 0 bases; nucleotides outside the gene matches: 12. The CDR3, as DNA: TGTGCCAGCAGTGCCGGGACTAGTGGCCCACCCTCCTACGAGCAGTACTTC. Translated: CASSAGTSGPPSYEQYF.

This chain uses TRBV3-1 (or the pseudogene TRBV3-2) with TRBJ2-1; perhaps TRBD2 as D (6 bases). CDR3 length equals 14 residues. Per the germline V gene, CDR1 is LGHDT and CDR2 is YNNKEL (reference sequence). Trimming took 1 base from V and 7 from J, leaving 11 bases between them. The DNA for the CDR3 is TGTGCCAGCAGCCAAGCGCGGGACCTAAATGAGCAGTTCTTC. Translated, it gives CASSQARDLNEQFF.

The chain couples TRBV5-1 to TRBJ1-1; the D gene is possibly TRBD1 (6 bases). CDR1 is SGHRS, CDR2 YFSETQ, per germline. The CDR3 totals 13 residues. Between the trimmed V and J ends, which lost 5 bases and 5 bases, there was a span of 13 bases. The CDR3 region is CASSFTDRTEAFF. The CDR3 region has the DNA TGCGCCAGCAGTTTTACAGACAGGACTGAAGCTTTCTTT.

The chain is built from TRBV30 and TRBJ2-1; no clear D gene. The length of the CDR3 is 15 residues. The V gene's germline CDR1 is GTSNPN and CDR2 SVGIG (reference sequence). V was cut by 3 bases and J by 14 bases, with 26 bases left in between. CDR3 nucleotides: TGTGCCTGGAGCCCGCCCCCTTTAACGGTTCGGGTGGAGTTCTTC. It translates to CAWSPPPLTVRVEFF.

The J gene is TRBJ1-1, the V gene TRBV27; 7 nucleotides match TRBD1. From germline, CDR1 is MNHEY and CDR2 SMNVEV (reference sequence). There are 14 residues in the CDR3. V shed 5 bases and J 4 bases; nucleotides not matched to a gene: 7. The CDR3: CASSPLDRATEAFF. CDR3 nucleotides: TGTGCCAGCAGTCCGTTAGACAGGGCCACTGAAGCTTTCTTT.

The chain joins TRBV5-1 to TRBJ2-3; D perhaps matches TRBD1 (6 bases). In germline, CDR1 is SGHRS, CDR2 YFSETQ. Trimming took 5 bases from V and 0 from J, leaving 13 bases between them. The length of the CDR3 is 15 residues. As DNA, the CDR3 is TGCGCCAGCAGTTTAGGGGGTTTGAGCACAGATACGCAGTATTTT. Its protein product is CASSLGGLSTDTQYF.

This chain links TRBV5-1 with TRBJ1-1, with 7 bases fitting TRBD1. Germline CDR1 SGHRS, CDR2 YFSETQ. Germline trimming cut 0 bases from V and 3 bases from J; bases unmatched to any gene: 2. CDR3 size: 14 residues. The CDR3 spells CASSLVRGDTEAFF. For the CDR3, the DNA is TGCGCCAGCAGCTTGGTCAGGGGGGACACTGAAGCTTTCTTT.

This clone occurred a few times. This chain uses TRBV5-1 with TRBJ1-1; perhaps TRBD1 as D (5 bases). Germline V gene sequence: CDR1 SGHRS, CDR2 YFSETQ. Trimming stripped 0 bases from V and 1 base from J, with 7 bases between. There are 14 residues in the CDR3. The CDR3 is CASSLDQGNTEAFF. CDR3 DNA: TGCGCCAGCAGCTTGGACCAGGGGAACACTGAAGCTTTCTTT.

The chain is built from TRBV7-9 and TRBJ2-1; a possible D gene is TRBD2 (5 bases). Trimming left V 3 bases short and J 7 bases short, with 7 bases between. There are 12 residues in the CDR3. Germline CDR1 SEHNR, CDR2 FQNEAQ (reference sequence). Here the CDR3 DNA reads TGTGCCAGCAGCTTCGGGGTAAATGAGCAGTTCTTC. The encoded protein is CASSFGVNEQFF.

The chain carries TRBV11-2 and TRBJ2-1; 9 bases are shared with TRBD2. The V gene's germline CDR1 is SGHAT and CDR2 FQNNGV. After removal of 5 bases from V and 7 bases from J, the junction contained 15 bases not matched to a gene. The CDR3 has 17 amino acids. This CDR3 is CASSPHLRAGGMNEQFF. CDR3 DNA sequence: TGTGCCAGCAGCCCACACCTCCGAGCGGGGGGTATGAATGAGCAGTTCTTC.

V is TRBV3-1 (or the pseudogene TRBV3-2) and J is TRBJ2-2, with a tentative D call TRBD2 (5 bases). Per the germline V gene, CDR1 is LGHDT and CDR2 is YNNKEL (reference sequence). The CDR3 has 12 amino acids. Trimming stripped 4 bases from V and 6 bases from J, with 6 bases between. The chain's CDR3 is CASSPRAGELFF. CDR3 nucleotides: TGTGCCAGCAGCCCGCGGGCCGGGGAGCTGTTTTTT.

The V and J genes are TRBV19 and TRBJ2-1; no firm D call. V lost 5 bases, J lost 8 bases, and 13 bases lay in between. Germline assignment: CDR1 LNHDA and CDR2 SQIVND (reference sequence). This CDR3 spans 13 amino acids. CDR3 sequence: CASSPRPSDEQFF. CDR3 nucleotides: TGTGCCAGTAGTCCCAGACCCAGCGATGAGCAGTTCTTC.

The rearrangement uses TRBV7-9 and TRBJ2-7; D call uncertain. The V and J ends lost 4 bases and 4 bases respectively, with 5 bases between them. Germline-derived CDR1 and CDR2 are SEHNR and FQNEAQ (reference sequence). The CDR3 contains 11 residues. For the CDR3, the DNA is TGTGCCAGCAGCTCCAATTACGAGCAGTACTTC. Its translation is CASSSNYEQYF.

This rearrangement joins TRBV10-3 to TRBJ2-7, with 7 bases lining up with TRBD2. The CDR3 totals 12 residues. Trimming took 8 bases from V and 3 from J; bases not matched to a gene: 4. Germline loops: CDR1 ENHRY, CDR2 SYGVKD. The CDR3 sequence is CAIQASGYEQYF. CDR3 bases: TGTGCCATCCAAGCTAGCGGCTACGAGCAGTACTTC.

The rearrangement uses TRBV5-5 and TRBJ1-1, with D maybe TRBD1 (6 bases). Per the germline V gene, CDR1 is SGHKS and CDR2 is YYEKEE (reference sequence). The germline V and J ends were trimmed by 3 bases and 0 bases, with 12 bases remaining between them. This CDR3 contains 15 residues. The CDR3 DNA is TGTGCCAGCAGCTGGAAGACAGGAATGAACACTGAAGCTTTCTTT. Translating gives CASSWKTGMNTEAFF.

This chain's CDR3 is CASSPRDRWRTEAFF. CDR3 in DNA: TGTGCCAGCAGCCCCCGAGACAGGTGGCGGACTGAAGCTTTCTTT. V and J are TRBV7-9 and TRBJ1-1; D possibly corresponds to TRBD1 (6 bases). The V and J ends lost 5 bases and 5 bases respectively, with 18 bases between them. CDR3 length: 15 residues. In germline, CDR1 is SEHNR, CDR2 FQNEAQ (reference sequence).

The chain couples TRBV19 to TRBJ1-4; tentatively, D is TRBD1 (6 bases). This CDR3 has 14 amino acids. Trimming removed 7 bases at V and 7 bases at J, with 16 bases between. Per germline, CDR1 LNHDA and CDR2 SQIVND (reference sequence). As DNA, the CDR3 is TGTGCCAGTACCCCCGAAAAAGGGGGTGAAAAACTGTTTTTT. Its protein is CASTPEKGGEKLFF.

The chain is built from TRBV29-1 and TRBJ1-1, with TRBD1 identical over 8 bases. V shed 6 bases, J shed 5 bases, and the junction held 11 bases outside the gene matches. This CDR3 region has 14 residues. CDR1 is SQVTM, CDR2 ANQGSEA, per germline. The CDR3 region is CSVGRTGTGTEAFF. The CDR3 DNA reads as TGCAGCGTGGGAAGGACAGGGACGGGAACTGAAGCTTTCTTT. Filled out from reference TRBV29-1 and TRBJ1-1, the complete variable domain reads SAVISQKPSRDICQRGTSLTIQCQVDSQVTMMFWYRQQPGQSLTLIATANQGSEATYESGFVIDKFPISRPNLTFSTLTVSNMSPEDSSIYLCSVGRTGTGTEAFFGQGTRLTVV.

The count of this clone is one. The CDR3 loop reads CASSLVLAENQETQYF. The CDR3 nucleotides are TGTGCCAGCAGTTTGGTCCTAGCGGAAAACCAAGAGACCCAGTACTTC. The chain links TRBV28 to TRBJ2-5, with 7 bases aligning to TRBD2. The CDR3 loop spans 16 amino acids. V lost 3 bases, J lost 0 bases, and 7 bases stayed unmatched. Germline V gene lookup returns CDR1 MDHEN and CDR2 SYDVKM. Complete variable domain (other parts from reference TRBV28 and TRBJ2-5): DVKVTQSSRYLVKRTGEKVFLECVQDMDHENMFWYRQDPGLGLRLIYFSYDVKMKEKGDIPEGYSVSREKKERFSLILESASTNQTSMYLCASSLVLAENQETQYFGPGTRLLVL.

This clone came up once. The J gene is TRBJ1-3, the V gene TRBV11-3, with TRBD1 matching 7 bases. The V gene end was trimmed by 5 bases and the J gene end by 2 bases; junction bases not matched to a gene: 6. The CDR3 extends over 15 amino acids. Germline V gives CDR1 SGHNT, CDR2 YENEEA. The CDR3 DNA is TGTGCCAGCAGCCGTACTACAGGGGCTGGAAACACCATATATTTT. Amino acid sequence: CASSRTTGAGNTIYF.

The V and J genes are TRBV5-4 and TRBJ1-2, with D tentatively TRBD1 (5 bases). CDR3 size: 14 residues. Per the germline V gene, CDR1 is SGHNT and CDR2 is YYREEE (reference sequence). The V gene lost 0 bases and the J gene lost 4 bases, with 10 bases spanning the gap. CDR3 in DNA: TGTGCCAGCAGCTTGGCCAGGACACTCTATGGCTACACCTTC. Protein sequence: CASSLARTLYGYTF.

This clone was counted at least ten times. The chain joins TRBV11-3 to TRBJ1-1; TRBD1 matches at 7 bases. Trimming removed 1 base from V and 5 bases from J; junction bases left unmatched: 4. Germline V lookup: CDR1 SGHNT, CDR2 YENEEA. This CDR3 has 14 residues. This CDR3 is CASSLGGGRTEAFF. For the CDR3, the DNA is TGTGCCAGCAGCTTAGGAGGGGGCAGGACTGAAGCTTTCTTT.